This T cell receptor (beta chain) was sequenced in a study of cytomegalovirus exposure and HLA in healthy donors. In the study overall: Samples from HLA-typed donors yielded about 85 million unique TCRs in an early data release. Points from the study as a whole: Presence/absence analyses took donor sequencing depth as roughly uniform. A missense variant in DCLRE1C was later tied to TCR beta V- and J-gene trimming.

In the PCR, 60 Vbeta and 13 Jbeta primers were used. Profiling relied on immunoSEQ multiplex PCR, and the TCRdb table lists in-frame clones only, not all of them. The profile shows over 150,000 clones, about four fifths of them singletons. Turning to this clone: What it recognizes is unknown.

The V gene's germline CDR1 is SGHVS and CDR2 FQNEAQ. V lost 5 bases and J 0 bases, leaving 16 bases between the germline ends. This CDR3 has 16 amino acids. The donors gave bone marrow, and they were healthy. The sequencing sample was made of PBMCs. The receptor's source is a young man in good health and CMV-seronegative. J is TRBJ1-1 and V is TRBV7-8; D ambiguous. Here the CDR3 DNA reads TGTGCCAGCAGCCCCCGCCGGACTAGCGTGAACACTGAAGCTTTCTTT. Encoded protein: CASSPRRTSVNTEAFF. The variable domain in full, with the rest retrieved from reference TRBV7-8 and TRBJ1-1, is GAGVSQSPRYKVAKRGQDVALRCDPISGHVSLFWYQQALGQGPEFLTYFQNEAQLDKSGLPSDRFFAERPEGSVSTLKIQRTQQEDSAVYLCASSPRRTSVNTEAFFGQGTRLTVV.